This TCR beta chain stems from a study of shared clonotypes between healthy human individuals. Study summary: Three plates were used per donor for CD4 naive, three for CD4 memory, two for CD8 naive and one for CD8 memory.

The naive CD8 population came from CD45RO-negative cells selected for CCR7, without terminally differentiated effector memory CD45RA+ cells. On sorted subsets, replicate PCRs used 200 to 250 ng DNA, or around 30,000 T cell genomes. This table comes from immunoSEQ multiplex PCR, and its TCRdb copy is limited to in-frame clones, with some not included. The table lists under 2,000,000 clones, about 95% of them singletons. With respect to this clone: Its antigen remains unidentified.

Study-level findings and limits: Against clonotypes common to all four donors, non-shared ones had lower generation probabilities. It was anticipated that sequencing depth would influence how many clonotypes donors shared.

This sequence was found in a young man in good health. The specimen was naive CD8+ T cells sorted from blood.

The CDR3 here is CASSLGVEGIETQYF. As DNA, the CDR3 is TGTGCCAGCAGCTTGGGGGTGGAGGGGATAGAGACCCAGTACTTC. The V gene is TRBV5-4, the J gene TRBJ2-5; D perhaps matches TRBD2 (6 bases). Trimming stripped 0 bases from V and 4 bases from J, with 13 bases between. CDR1 is SGHNT, CDR2 YYREEE, per germline (reference sequence). The CDR3 is made up of 15 amino acids.